These T cell receptor beta chains were read from a single sample in a study of OX40 agonist ivuxolimab in advanced cancers. The assay was immunoSEQ multiplex PCR, and TCRdb's table has in-frame clones only and misses some. In the table there are about 72,000 clones, more than 65% of which are singletons. This specimen was CD4+ or CD8+ T cells sorted from blood, taken in a trial of the OX40 agonist ivuxolimab. The origin of the receptors is an adult with an advanced solid tumor such as melanoma, head and neck, liver or kidney cancer. The CDR3 runs from the conserved cysteine through the conserved F or W. D genes are given only for firm matches. Expanded clones get a size class; other rows say once, few or many, or leave the size out.

DNA: TGTGCCAGCCCTCGTACGAGCCCCCGGCTTGAAGCTTTCTTT; CDR3: CASPRTSPRLEAFF; D: .; J: TRBJ1-1; size: few; V: TRBV6-4
DNA: TGTGCCAGCAGGGATAGCGGGAGGGTGACAGACAATGAGCAGTTCTTC; CDR3: CASRDSGRVTDNEQFF; D: TRBD2; J: TRBJ2-1; size: .; V: TRBV2
DNA: TGTGCCAGCAGCGGCAGGAATGAAAAACTGTTTTTT; CDR3: CASSGRNEKLFF; D: .; J: TRBJ1-4; size: .; V: TRBV9
DNA: TGCGCCAGCAGCCAAGATTTTCGGGGAGGAGAGACCCAGTACTTC; CDR3: CASSQDFRGGETQYF; D: .; J: TRBJ2-5; size: .; V: TRBV4-3
DNA: TGTGCCACAAGTGGTTTAGCGGTAGGTGGCTACACCTTC; CDR3: CATSGLAVGGYTF; D: .; J: TRBJ1-2; size: .; V: TRBV5-4
DNA: TGTGCCAGCAGTGAAGAGCAGACAGGGGGCCAGCCCCAGCATTTT; CDR3: CASSEEQTGGQPQHF; D: TRBD1; J: TRBJ1-5; size: .; V: TRBV2
DNA: TGTGCCAGCAGTTTGGCAGGATTGGGAAACACCATATATTTT; CDR3: CASSLAGLGNTIYF; D: .; J: TRBJ1-3; size: .; V: TRBV6-1
DNA: TGTGCCAGCAGCTTGGCAGAACACGAGCAGTACTTC; CDR3: CASSLAEHEQYF; D: .; J: TRBJ2-7; size: .; V: TRBV7-9
DNA: TGTGCCAGCAATCAATGGGGTCCAGGGAATAATTCACCCCTCCACTTT; CDR3: CASNQWGPGNNSPLHF; D: .; J: TRBJ1-6; size: few; V: TRBV2
DNA: TGTGCTAGTGGTTTACGGGACAGTGGAAACACCATATATTTT; CDR3: CASGLRDSGNTIYF; D: TRBD1; J: TRBJ1-3; size: few; V: TRBV12-5
DNA: TGCGCCAGCAATTTGAGGCCCCTGGGGGGCTACACCTTC; CDR3: CASNLRPLGGYTF; D: .; J: TRBJ1-2; size: once; V: TRBV10-1
DNA: TGCGCCAGCAGCTTGGGAGCGCGAGGGACCGGGGAGCTGTTTTTT; CDR3: CASSLGARGTGELFF; D: .; J: TRBJ2-2; size: once; V: TRBV5-1
DNA: TGTGCCAGCAGCGTAGACAGCGATCAGCCCCAGCATTTT; CDR3: CASSVDSDQPQHF; D: .; J: TRBJ1-5; size: .; V: TRBV9
DNA: TGCGCCAGCCAACTAGCGGGGGGCACAGATACGCAGTATTTT; CDR3: CASQLAGGTDTQYF; D: TRBD2; J: TRBJ2-3; size: .; V: TRBV10-2